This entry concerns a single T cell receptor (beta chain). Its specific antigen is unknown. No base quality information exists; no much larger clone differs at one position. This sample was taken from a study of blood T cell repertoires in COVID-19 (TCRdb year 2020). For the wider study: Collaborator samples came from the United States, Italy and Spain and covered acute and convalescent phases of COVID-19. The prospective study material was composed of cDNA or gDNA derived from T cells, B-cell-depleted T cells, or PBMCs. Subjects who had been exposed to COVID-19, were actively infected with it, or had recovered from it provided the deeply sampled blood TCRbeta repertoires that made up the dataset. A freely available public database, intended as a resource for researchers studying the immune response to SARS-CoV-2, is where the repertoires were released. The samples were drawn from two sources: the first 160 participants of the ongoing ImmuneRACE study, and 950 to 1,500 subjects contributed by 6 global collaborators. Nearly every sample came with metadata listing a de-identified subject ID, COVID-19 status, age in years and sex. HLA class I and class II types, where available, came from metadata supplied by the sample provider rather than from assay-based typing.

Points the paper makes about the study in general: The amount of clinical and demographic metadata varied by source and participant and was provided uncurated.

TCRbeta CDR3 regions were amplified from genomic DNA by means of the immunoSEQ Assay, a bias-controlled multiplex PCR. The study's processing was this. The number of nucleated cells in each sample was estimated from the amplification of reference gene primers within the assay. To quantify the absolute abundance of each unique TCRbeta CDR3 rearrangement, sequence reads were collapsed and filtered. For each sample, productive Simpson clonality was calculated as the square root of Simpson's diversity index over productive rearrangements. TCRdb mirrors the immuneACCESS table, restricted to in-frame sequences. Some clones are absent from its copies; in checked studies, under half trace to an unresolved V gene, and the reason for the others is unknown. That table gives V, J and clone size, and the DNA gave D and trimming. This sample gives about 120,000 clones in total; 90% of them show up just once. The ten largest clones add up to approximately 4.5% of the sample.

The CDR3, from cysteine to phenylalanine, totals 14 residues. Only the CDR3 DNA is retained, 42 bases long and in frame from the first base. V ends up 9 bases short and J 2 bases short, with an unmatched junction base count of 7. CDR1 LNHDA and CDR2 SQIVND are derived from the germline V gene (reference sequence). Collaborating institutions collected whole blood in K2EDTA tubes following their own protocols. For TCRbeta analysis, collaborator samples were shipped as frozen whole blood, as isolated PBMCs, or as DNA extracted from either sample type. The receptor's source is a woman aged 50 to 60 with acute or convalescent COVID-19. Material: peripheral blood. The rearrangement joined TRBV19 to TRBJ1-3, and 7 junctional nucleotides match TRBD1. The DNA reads TGTGCCAGCAAATCGACAGGGACTGGAAACACCATATATTTT. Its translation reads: CASKSTGTGNTIYF. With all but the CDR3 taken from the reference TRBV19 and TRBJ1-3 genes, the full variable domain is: DGGITQSPKYLFRKEGQNVTLSCEQNLNHDAMYWYRQDPGQGLRLIYYSQIVNDFQKGDIAEGYSVSREKKESFPLTVTSAQKNPTAFYLCASKSTGTGNTIYFGEGSWLTVV.